Below are 30 T cell receptor beta chains sequenced from a single sample in a study of cytomegalovirus exposure and HLA in healthy donors. Primers: 60 Vbeta forward and 13 Jbeta reverse. TCRdb's table, derived via immunoSEQ multiplex PCR, lists solely in-frame clones and lacks some. The table records approximately 77,000 clones, just over 70% of them present only once. Sequenced input: PBMCs. The receptors stem from a man aged 55-75 years in good health and CMV-seropositive.

This clone was found a few times. The V call is TRBV2, the J call TRBJ2-3; D is unresolved. The CDR3 sequence is 19 residues long. V was trimmed by 7 bases and J by 2 bases, leaving 28 bases between them. Germline V gives CDR1 SNHLY, CDR2 FYNNEI. The CDR3 spells CASTPRRYLDLKHTDTQYF. The CDR3 DNA reads as TGTGCCAGCACCCCGCGGCGCTACCTAGATTTAAAGCACACAGATACGCAGTATTTT.

This clone was seen a few times. The rearrangement uses TRBV19 and TRBJ2-2; weak D call: TRBD2 (6 bases). Germline V gene lookup returns CDR1 LNHDA and CDR2 SQIVND (reference sequence). V was trimmed by 3 bases and J by 4 bases, leaving 15 bases between them. This CDR3 has 16 residues. CDR3 protein: CASSISRLGLTGELFF. In nucleotides, the CDR3 is TGTGCCAGTAGTATCTCGAGACTAGGGCTCACCGGGGAGCTGTTTTTT.

The chain has TRBV7-2 and TRBJ1-1; D not certain. Trimming removed 4 bases at V and 0 bases at J, with 6 bases between. The length of the CDR3 is 13 residues. CDR1 SGHTA and CDR2 FQGNSA come from the germline V gene. CDR3 in amino acids: CASSSSVNTEAFF. The CDR3 DNA is TGTGCCAGCAGCTCTTCAGTGAACACTGAAGCTTTCTTT.

The chain carries TRBV27 and TRBJ1-2; 7 bases are shared with TRBD1. CDR1 is MNHEY, CDR2 SMNVEV, per germline (reference sequence). Trimming cost V 8 bases and J 3 bases; bases outside gene matches: 9. This CDR3 is built from 14 residues. CDR3 amino acids: CASGWLQGDYGYTF. The CDR3 nucleotides read TGTGCCAGCGGATGGCTCCAGGGGGACTATGGCTACACCTTC.

This clone was observed a few times. The chain combines TRBV7-6 with TRBJ2-7, with 11 bases matching TRBD1. The CDR3 covers 14 residues. The germline V gene has CDR1 SGHVS and CDR2 FNYEAQ. After removal of 1 base from V and 6 bases from J, the junction contained 2 bases not matched to a gene. The CDR3 nucleotides read TGTGCCAGCAGCTTAGTGGGACAGGGGGGCGAGCAGTACTTC. This sequence encodes CASSLVGQGGEQYF. The whole variable domain, remainder taken from reference TRBV7-6 and TRBJ2-7, is GAGVSQSPRYKVTKRGQDVALRCDPISGHVSLYWYRQALGQGPEFLTYFNYEAQQDKSGLPNDRFSAERPEGSISTLTIQRTEQRDSAMYRCASSLVGQGGEQYFGPGTRLTVT.

The rearrangement uses TRBV5-1 and TRBJ1-5, with D maybe TRBD1 (5 bases). The CDR3 length is 15 residues. Germline CDR1 is SGHRS and CDR2 is YFSETQ. V lost 4 bases and J lost 2, with 13 bases in between. The CDR3: CASSLLGGGNQPQHF. CDR3 DNA: TGCGCCAGCAGCCTGCTAGGAGGGGGCAATCAGCCCCAGCATTTT.

This chain uses TRBV7-9 with TRBJ2-2, with D perhaps TRBD1 (7 bases). V was cut by 5 bases and J by 3 bases, with 10 bases left in between. CDR1 is SEHNR and CDR2 is FQNEAQ in the germline V gene (reference sequence). The CDR3 spans 14 residues. The CDR3 loop reads CASSPGGHTGELFF. CDR3 DNA: TGTGCCAGCAGCCCAGGGGGGCACACCGGGGAGCTGTTTTTT.

This sequence joins TRBV23-1 and TRBJ1-6; 7 bases line up with TRBD1. TRBV23-1 is flagged as an ORF with uncertain function. The CDR3 sequence is 14 residues long. The V gene end was trimmed by 4 bases and the J gene end by 8 bases; junction bases not matched to a gene: 5. The chain's CDR3 is CASSLGTEDSPLHF. The CDR3 bases are TGCGCCAGCAGTCTTGGGACAGAAGATTCACCCCTCCACTTT.

This rearrangement joins TRBV6-1 to TRBJ2-7, with 9 bases fitting TRBD2. In germline, CDR1 is MNHNS, CDR2 SASEGT. This CDR3 is 14 amino acids long. With 6 bases clipped from V and 3 bases from J, the junction kept 6 bases outside the gene matches. CDR3 sequence (DNA): TGTGCCAGCAGACTAGCGGGCAAGGTCTACGAGCAGTACTTC. It yields the protein CASRLAGKVYEQYF.

The chain links TRBV9 to TRBJ2-1, with TRBD2 matching over 7 bases. The CDR3 is 16 amino acids. V trimming: 0 bases; J trimming: 4 bases; junction bases outside the gene matches: 7. CDR1 SGDLS and CDR2 YYNGEE come from the germline V gene. In DNA form, the CDR3 reads TGTGCCAGCAGCGTAGCGCCGGGACTACGTTACAATGAGCAGTTCTTC. Translated: CASSVAPGLRYNEQFF.

The V gene is TRBV7-2, the J gene TRBJ2-7; maybe TRBD1 (6 bases). The CDR3 is 12 residues long. Germline lookup yields CDR1 SGHTA and CDR2 FQGNSA. Trimming shortened V by 2 bases and J by 4 bases, and 6 bases separated the two germline ends. Here the CDR3 reads CASSLTGYEQYF. In DNA form, the CDR3 reads TGTGCCAGCAGCTTAACAGGGTACGAGCAGTACTTC.

This clone was seen more than once but under ten times. This CDR3 is CASSLQEGGGSPLHF. Here the CDR3 DNA reads TGTGCCAGCAGCCTCCAGGAGGGTGGGGGTTCACCCCTCCACTTT. The gene calls are TRBV2 and TRBJ1-6; D may be TRBD1 (5 bases). There are 15 residues in the CDR3. The V end was cut by 6 bases, the J end by 9 bases, with 18 bases between. CDR1 SNHLY and CDR2 FYNNEI come from the germline V gene.

The chain couples TRBV7-9 to TRBJ2-1, with TRBD1 matching over 7 bases. Germline V gene data show CDR1 as SEHNR and CDR2 as FQNEAQ (reference sequence). V was clipped by 3 bases and J by 6 bases; unmatched bases: 14. The CDR3 contains 17 residues. The CDR3: CASSFPRTGRVGNEQFF. The DNA for the CDR3 is TGTGCCAGCAGCTTTCCTAGGACAGGTCGGGTGGGCAATGAGCAGTTCTTC.

CDR3 sequence (DNA): TGCAGTGGTGGAGGGATAAATGAGCAGTTCTTC. As protein: CSGGGINEQFF. V gene TRBV20-1 combines with J gene TRBJ2-1; a possible D gene is TRBD2 (6 bases). This CDR3 is 11 amino acids long. The germline V gene has CDR1 DFQATT and CDR2 SNEGSKA (reference sequence). Trimming stripped 7 bases from V and 7 bases from J, with 11 bases between.

The chain employs TRBV6-1 and TRBJ1-5, with unresolved D. Germline values: CDR1 MNHNS, CDR2 SASEGT. The CDR3 extends over 15 amino acids. V lost 3 bases and J 3 bases, leaving 12 bases between the germline ends. In DNA form, the CDR3 reads TGTGCCAGCAGTGAGTGGGGAGCGGACAATCAGCCCCAGCATTTT. This sequence encodes CASSEWGADNQPQHF.

The CDR3 sequence: CASRSGTSVSEQYF. In DNA form, the CDR3 reads TGTGCCAGCAGGTCCGGGACTAGCGTTTCCGAGCAGTACTTC. This sequence joins TRBV2 and TRBJ2-7; 10 nucleotides agree with TRBD2. The germline gives CDR1 SNHLY, CDR2 FYNNEI. Trimming removed 6 bases from V and 6 bases from J; junction bases left unmatched: 8. The CDR3 extends over 14 amino acids.

The chain uses TRBV10-3 and TRBJ1-6, with D unresolved. The V end lost 5 bases, the J end lost 9 bases, and 14 bases lay between the germline ends. CDR3 length equals 14 residues. Germline CDR1 reads ENHRY; CDR2 reads SYGVKD. The CDR3 sequence: CAISPKKESSPLHF. The DNA for the CDR3 is TGTGCCATCAGTCCTAAGAAAGAGAGTTCACCCCTCCACTTT.

In its sample, this clone was seen once. The chain's CDR3 is CASSLDPAGVREQYF. The CDR3 DNA follows: TGTGCCAGCAGCTTAGACCCAGCGGGAGTTAGGGAGCAGTACTTC. The chain carries TRBV11-2 and TRBJ2-5, with 8 bases fitting TRBD2. The trim removed 0 bases at V and 11 bases at J, leaving 11 bases unmatched. This CDR3 spans 15 amino acids. Germline CDR1 reads SGHAT; CDR2 reads FQNNGV.

This clone was detected only once. The V and J genes are TRBV11-3 and TRBJ1-4; 7 bases map to TRBD1. Per the germline V gene, CDR1 is SGHNT and CDR2 is YENEEA. The CDR3 extends over 15 amino acids. V trimming: 4 bases; J trimming: 8 bases; junction bases outside the gene matches: 10. This chain's CDR3 is CASSSSTGEQEKLFF. In DNA, the CDR3 is TGTGCCAGCAGCTCCTCTACAGGGGAACAAGAAAAACTGTTTTTT.

The rearrangement links TRBV19 to TRBJ2-1; 8 positions match TRBD2. The CDR3 totals 15 residues. With V trimmed by 4 bases and J by 6 bases, 8 bases remained unmatched. Germline CDR1 reads LNHDA; CDR2 reads SQIVND (reference sequence). In DNA form, the CDR3 reads TGTGCCAGTAGTACCCGAGCGGGAGTGGCCAATGAGCAGTTCTTC. Amino acids: CASSTRAGVANEQFF.

The CDR3 region is CASSPRQGGTYEQYF. CDR3 nucleotide sequence: TGTGCCAGCAGTCCTCGACAGGGGGGGACCTACGAGCAGTACTTC. V and J are TRBV6-5 and TRBJ2-7; the match to TRBD1 covers 9 bases. With 5 bases clipped from V and 2 bases from J, the junction kept 7 bases outside the gene matches. CDR3 length: 15 amino acids. Germline lookup yields CDR1 MNHEY and CDR2 SVGAGI.

This chain links TRBV10-3 with TRBJ2-1; 10 positions match TRBD2. The CDR3 runs to 16 residues. CDR1 and CDR2 (germline): ENHRY, SYGVKD. Unmatched junction bases numbered 9, after V lost 4 bases and J lost 6 bases. This chain's CDR3 is CAISVSGGDPTNEQFF. The CDR3 nucleotides read TGTGCCATCAGTGTCAGCGGGGGGGACCCCACCAATGAGCAGTTCTTC.

The rearrangement uses TRBV19 and TRBJ1-1; D might be TRBD1 (5 bases). V lost 4 bases and J 3 bases, leaving 9 bases between the germline ends. Looked up from germline, CDR1 is LNHDA and CDR2 is SQIVND (reference sequence). There are 13 residues in the CDR3. CDR3 in amino acids: CASSSWGDTEAFF. Written as DNA, the CDR3 is TGTGCCAGTAGTAGTTGGGGGGACACTGAAGCTTTCTTT.

A few counts support this clone. This chain joins TRBV10-1 and TRBJ2-7, with 10 bases lining up with TRBD1. The CDR3 is made up of 12 amino acids. CDR1 is WNHNN and CDR2 is SYGVQD in the germline V gene (reference sequence). The junction had 5 bases not matched to a gene; V was cut back by 6 bases and J by 9 bases. The CDR3 reads CASSSGQGVQYF. DNA of the CDR3: TGCGCCAGCAGCAGCGGACAGGGGGTGCAGTACTTC.

The rearrangement joins TRBV7-9 to TRBJ1-1; no clear D. Germline V gives CDR1 SEHNR, CDR2 FQNEAQ (reference sequence). The V gene lost 2 bases and the J gene lost 6 bases, with 10 bases spanning the gap. The CDR3 contains 13 residues. In DNA, the CDR3 is TGTGCCAGCAGCTTACCTGTCCTGTCTGAAGCTTTCTTT. Translated, it gives CASSLPVLSEAFF.

The CDR3 loop is CSVFWDRGRTGELFF. The CDR3 DNA reads TGCAGCGTATTCTGGGACAGGGGGCGGACCGGGGAGCTGTTTTTT. V is TRBV29-1 and J is TRBJ2-2; 12 positions match TRBD1. V was pared by 6 bases and J by 5 bases, with 7 bases of the junction left unmatched. In germline, CDR1 is SQVTM, CDR2 ANQGSEA. The CDR3 is made up of 15 amino acids.

The chain links TRBV27 to TRBJ1-2; TRBD1 matches 7 bases. The germline CDR1 and CDR2 sequences are MNHEY and SMNVEV (reference sequence). The J segment lost 8 bases and the V segment lost 6 bases, leaving 9 bases of the junction unmatched. The CDR3 covers 13 residues. CDR3 coding DNA: TGTGCCAGCAGCCCTGGACAGGAACGGGGCTACACCTTC. Its translation: CASSPGQERGYTF.

This clone was counted only a few times. The chain joins TRBV28 to TRBJ2-1; 9 bases fit TRBD2. Germline-derived CDR1 and CDR2 are MDHEN and SYDVKM. V dropped 4 bases and J dropped 5; count of bases not matched to a gene: 12. The CDR3 runs to 17 residues. The CDR3 coding sequence is TGTGCCAGCAGTTCCCCGTTTAGCGGGAGTCGTCACAATGAGCAGTTCTTC. Its translation: CASSSPFSGSRHNEQFF.

This chain uses TRBV2 with TRBJ1-2; 7 bases fit TRBD1. The CDR3 totals 12 residues. V lost 6 bases, J lost 5 bases, and 3 bases stayed unmatched. The germline CDR1 and CDR2 sequences are SNHLY and FYNNEI. In DNA, the CDR3 is TGTGCCAGCAGCCCGACAGGGTATGGCTACACCTTC. Its protein is CASSPTGYGYTF.

This sequence joins TRBV4-3 and TRBJ2-5; possibly TRBD2 for D (6 bases). The CDR3 has 15 residues. Germline V gene sequence: CDR1 LGHNA, CDR2 YSLEER. V shed 0 bases and J shed 5 bases, with 13 bases lying between them. The CDR3 nucleotides are TGCGCCAGCAGCCAAGATGTTGGGAGGAGGGAGACCCAGTACTTC. Its translation: CASSQDVGRRETQYF.